This T cell receptor beta chain was identified during a study of T-cell memory formation after mild COVID-19. From 5'RACE with constant-segment primers came TCR alpha and TCR beta cDNA libraries that carried sample barcodes and UMIs. TCRdb redid the calling of the 5' RACE reads with MiXCR, one entry per CDR3 protein. Of 450,000 to 650,000 distinct CDR3 sequences in the sample, 20% were seen once. Study results and caveats: Clones contracting across day 15 to 85 had a balanced CD4/CD8 profile; later expanding clones leaned CD4+.

CDR3 size: 16 residues. Germline-derived CDR1 and CDR2 are LGHDT and YNNKEL (reference sequence). V was clipped by 1 base and J by 5 bases, with 17 bases between them. There are a few counts of this clonotype. Its specificity is not known. The specimen was PBMCs or a T cell subset sorted from them (not recorded which). V gene TRBV3-1 combines with J gene TRBJ2-5; a possible D gene is TRBD1 (5 bases). The receptor was isolated from an adult woman who had mild COVID-19 (a few samples of this study predate the infection). Cell type and time point are not known. The CDR3 coding sequence is TGTGCCAGCAGCCAAGCCGCGATGGGGCGCGTTGAGACCCAGTACTTC. It codes for CASSQAAMGRVETQYF.